The sequence of this T cell receptor (beta chain) was determined in a study of T cell responses to AZD1222 COVID-19 vaccine. Notes on the study in general: Donors, mostly white British, included more females; clonal diversity was possibly underestimated.

The CDR3 length is 15 residues. Germline V lookup: CDR1 MDHEN, CDR2 SYDVKM. Deletions cut 2 bases from V and 4 bases from J, with 12 bases between. Profiled with immunoSEQ multiplex PCR; TCRdb holds only in-frame clones, not every one. The sample includes tens of thousands of clones, around 80% of them seen just once. Comment on this clone: Antigen: not known.

This TCR came from an adult who received the AZD1222 COVID-19 vaccine. Specimen: peripheral blood, collected 28 days after the second AZD1222 dose. The chain couples TRBV28 to TRBJ2-1; D might be TRBD1 (5 bases). This CDR3 reads CASSLQGQGYNEQFF. CDR3 DNA: TGTGCCAGCAGTTTACAAGGACAAGGATACAATGAGCAGTTCTTC. Together with reference TRBV28 and TRBJ2-1, the CDR3 gives the full variable domain: DVKVTQSSRYLVKRTGEKVFLECVQDMDHENMFWYRQDPGLGLRLIYFSYDVKMKEKGDIPEGYSVSREKKERFSLILESASTNQTSMYLCASSLQGQGYNEQFFGPGTRLTVL.